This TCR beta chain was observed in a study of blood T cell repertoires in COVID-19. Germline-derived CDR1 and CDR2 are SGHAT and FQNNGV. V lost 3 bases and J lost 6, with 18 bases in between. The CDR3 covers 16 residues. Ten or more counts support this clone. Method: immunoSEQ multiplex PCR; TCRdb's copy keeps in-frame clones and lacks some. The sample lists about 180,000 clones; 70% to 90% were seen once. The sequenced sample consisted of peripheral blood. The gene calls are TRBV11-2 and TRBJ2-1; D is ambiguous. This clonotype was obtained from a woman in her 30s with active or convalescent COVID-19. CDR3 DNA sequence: TGTGCCAGCAGCTTTCCACACGGTGCGGTCAGCAATGAGCAGTTCTTC. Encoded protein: CASSFPHGAVSNEQFF.